This T cell receptor beta chain is from a study of early T cells in non-severe SARS-CoV-2 infection. TCRdb reprocessed the 5' RACE reads with MiXCR, giving one entry per CDR3 protein. The repertoire holds 70,000 to 90,000 distinct CDR3 sequences, about 10% seen once, with 6.5% to 9% in the top ten. Germline V CDR1 and CDR2: MDHEN, SYDVKM. There are 14 residues in the CDR3. V was shortened by 5 bases and J by 10 bases, with 15 bases between the two germline ends. In its sample, this clonotype was seen a few times. The origin of this receptor is an adult who was a healthcare worker with PCR-confirmed SARS-CoV-2 infection or an uninfected control (not recorded which). Sample: whole blood, taken at baseline. The chain carries TRBV28 and TRBJ1-6, with D possibly TRBD1 on 5 matching bases. This CDR3 reads CASSPPSRGSPLHF. In DNA form, the CDR3 reads TGTGCCAGCAGTCCTCCTTCACGGGGCTCACCCCTCCACTTT. Drawing the rest from reference TRBV28 and TRBJ1-6, the complete variable domain is DVKVTQSSRYLVKRTGEKVFLECVQDMDHENMFWYRQDPGLGLRLIYFSYDVKMKEKGDIPEGYSVSREKKERFSLILESASTNQTSMYLCASSPPSRGSPLHFGNGTRLTVT.